These 22 T cell receptor beta chains were all obtained from the same sample, sequenced in a study of T cell repertoires in cytomegalovirus infection. A single record per CDR3 protein comes from TCRdb applying MiXCR to the reads. The data show 200,000 or so distinct CDR3 sequences, with around 40% seen just once and about 60% held by the top ten. These receptors lack a known antigen. Sequencing was performed on CD8+ T cells from cultured PBMCs, taken from culture after CMV antigen stimulation. These receptors all come from a human donor in good health (CMV status not recorded). Some clones in this sample may be carry-over from other donors' samples.

This clonotype was counted ten times or more. For the CDR3, the DNA is TGTGCCAGCAGTTTAGACAGCCGAGAAAATTCACCCCTCCACTTT. Protein product: CASSLDSRENSPLHF. The chain combines TRBV12-3 or TRBV12-4 with TRBJ1-6; D remains unclear. This CDR3 has 15 amino acids. Deletions cut 1 base from V and 7 bases from J, with 11 bases between.

This chain joins TRBV11-2 and TRBJ2-7; D remains ambiguous. CDR1 is SGHAT and CDR2 is FQNNGV in the germline V gene. This CDR3 is 14 amino acids long. V was clipped by 1 base and J by 2 bases, with 9 bases between them. The CDR3 DNA reads as TGTGCCAGCAGCTTAGGGGTCGCGGCCTACGAGCAGTACTTC. This sequence encodes CASSLGVAAYEQYF.

The V and J genes are TRBV20-1 and TRBJ2-5, with 7 bases lining up with TRBD2. CDR3 length equals 18 residues. Trimming at V came to 3 bases and at J to 2 bases, leaving 18 bases not matched to a gene. In germline, CDR1 is DFQATT, CDR2 SNEGSKA (reference sequence). CDR3 sequence (DNA): TGCAGTGCTAGTCCCGTGACTAGCAACACTCATCGACAAGAGACCCAGTACTTC. This sequence encodes CSASPVTSNTHRQETQYF.

V usage is TRBV15 and J usage is TRBJ2-4; D might be TRBD1 (6 bases). V was cut by 3 bases and J by 3 bases, with 18 bases left in between. The V gene's germline CDR1 is LNHNV and CDR2 YYDKDF (reference sequence). CDR3 length: 17 residues. The CDR3 nucleotides are TGTGCCACCAGCAGTAGGTCAGGGCCAGGGGTCAAAAACATTCAGTACTTC. Residues: CATSSRSGPGVKNIQYF.

The rearrangement links TRBV4-2 to TRBJ2-6, with 10 nucleotides matching TRBD1. Unmatched junction bases numbered 8, after V lost 3 bases and J lost 3 bases. The CDR3 is 18 residues long. Germline V gene sequence: CDR1 LGHNA, CDR2 YNFKEQ. This chain's CDR3 is CASSQTGGAPSGANVLTF. The CDR3 DNA reads TGTGCCAGCAGCCAGACAGGGGGCGCCCCGAGTGGGGCCAACGTCCTGACTTTC.

This clonotype showed up just a few times. The CDR3 coding sequence is TGTGCCTGGAGTAAGGTACTTGAGCAGTTCTTC. Encoded protein: CAWSKVLEQFF. The rearrangement uses TRBV30 and TRBJ2-1; no clear D gene. CDR3 length: 11 amino acids. V was cut by 2 bases and J by 9 bases, with 8 bases left in between. CDR1 and CDR2 from the germline V gene are GTSNPN and SVGIG (reference sequence).

Ten or more counts support this clonotype. CDR3 coding DNA: TGTGCCAGCAGTTTAGACAATAACTATGGCTACACCTTC. This codes for CASSLDNNYGYTF. This chain uses TRBV28 with TRBJ1-2; no clear D. The CDR3 is made up of 13 amino acids. CDR1 is MDHEN and CDR2 is SYDVKM in the germline V gene. Trimming pared 2 bases from V and 1 base from J, leaving 5 bases between.

The V call is TRBV20-1, the J call TRBJ2-7; no clear D. With 1 base removed from V and 1 base from J, the gap between germline ends came to 8 bases. The CDR3 runs 13 residues. CDR1 DFQATT and CDR2 SNEGSKA come from the germline V gene (reference sequence). In DNA, the CDR3 is TGCAGTGCTAGAGGGGCAGATTCCTACGAGCAGTACTTC. It specifies CSARGADSYEQYF.

The chain links TRBV7-4 to TRBJ2-2, with 8 bases matching TRBD1. With V trimmed by 5 bases and J by 3 bases, 8 bases remained unmatched. Germline values: CDR1 SGHVT, CDR2 SQSDAQ. CDR3 length: 16 amino acids. The CDR3 region is CASSPPTGGYTGELFF. CDR3 in DNA: TGTGCCAGCAGCCCCCCTACAGGGGGATACACCGGGGAGCTGTTTTTT. The full variable domain, completed using reference TRBV7-4 and TRBJ2-2, is GAGVSQSPRYKVAKRGRDVALRCDSISGHVTLYWYRQTLGQGSEVLTYSQSDAQRDKSGRPSGRFSAERPERSVSTLKIQRTEQGDSAVYLCASSPPTGGYTGELFFGEGSRLTVL.

V is TRBV7-9 and J is TRBJ2-7; 7 nucleotides align to TRBD1. From germline, CDR1 is SEHNR and CDR2 FQNEAQ (reference sequence). This CDR3 is 15 amino acids long. With V trimmed by 3 bases and J by 7 bases, 12 bases remained unmatched. CDR3 amino acids: CASSFLLTGAGEQYF. CDR3 in DNA: TGTGCCAGCAGCTTCCTACTAACAGGGGCTGGGGAGCAGTACTTC.

This clonotype was seen repeatedly, ten times or more. This chain uses TRBV12-3 or TRBV12-4 with TRBJ1-2, with 8 bases aligning to TRBD1. V was clipped by 5 bases and J by 10 bases; unmatched bases: 6. This CDR3 contains 12 residues. In DNA form, the CDR3 reads TGTGCCAGCAGTACCTGGGACAGGAACTACACCTTC. Its translation is CASSTWDRNYTF.

V usage is TRBV9 and J usage is TRBJ2-4; 9 nucleotides align to TRBD2. This CDR3 has 18 residues. Germline V CDR1 and CDR2: SGDLS, YYNGEE. The ends lost 0 bases at V and 2 bases at J; junction bases unmatched: 9. CDR3 DNA: TGTGCCAGCAGCGTAGATTCTCTAGCGGGATTCCCCAAAAACATTCAGTACTTC. This codes for CASSVDSLAGFPKNIQYF.

This clonotype was picked up a small number of times. This chain uses TRBV7-9 with TRBJ1-5; no clear D gene. The CDR3 runs 14 residues. Germline CDR1 and CDR2: SEHNR and FQNEAQ (reference sequence). Trimming shortened V by 3 bases and J by 6 bases, and 12 bases separated the two germline ends. CDR3 loop: CASSFSPAGQPQHF. Here the CDR3 DNA reads TGTGCCAGCAGCTTCAGCCCGGCCGGTCAGCCCCAGCATTTT.

V gene TRBV7-9 combines with J gene TRBJ2-3; the D call may be TRBD1 or TRBD2 (5 bases each). Trimming removed 5 bases at V and 6 bases at J, with 18 bases between. CDR3 length: 15 amino acids. Germline lookup yields CDR1 SEHNR and CDR2 FQNEAQ (reference sequence). The CDR3 here is CASSPTWDVGDTQYF. The DNA for the CDR3 is TGTGCCAGCAGCCCGACGTGGGACGTGGGGGATACGCAGTATTTT.

The genes are TRBV7-9 and TRBJ2-7, with TRBD2 matching 12 bases. J was trimmed by 3 bases and V by 1 base; bases with no gene match: 10. This CDR3 region has 18 residues. Germline V gene lookup returns CDR1 SEHNR and CDR2 FQNEAQ (reference sequence). The CDR3 loop is CASSLVVRLAGEVYEQYF. CDR3 DNA: TGTGCCAGCAGCTTAGTTGTAAGACTAGCGGGAGAGGTCTACGAGCAGTACTTC. Variable domain in full (rest from reference TRBV7-9 and TRBJ2-7): DTGVSQNPRHKITKRGQNVTFRCDPISEHNRLYWYRQTLGQGPEFLTYFQNEAQLEKSRLLSDRFSAERPKGSFSTLEIQRTEQGDSAMYLCASSLVVRLAGEVYEQYFGPGTRLTVT.

V usage is TRBV6-5 and J usage is TRBJ1-1, with TRBD1 as a possible D gene (6 bases). The germline V gene encodes CDR1 MNHEY and CDR2 SVGAGI. The CDR3 extends over 14 amino acids. V lost 2 bases and J 4 bases, leaving 11 bases between the germline ends. Here the CDR3 DNA reads TGTGCCAGCAGTTACGGGCAGGGGCCCACTGAAGCTTTCTTT. Its protein is CASSYGQGPTEAFF.

This clonotype has more than one count but fewer than ten. J is TRBJ1-1 and V is TRBV10-3, with 7 bases identical to TRBD1. The germline V gene encodes CDR1 ENHRY and CDR2 SYGVKD. CDR3 length equals 15 residues. V shed 6 bases, J shed 3 bases, and the junction held 10 bases outside the gene matches. The CDR3 loop is CAISQIQGKDTEAFF. Written as DNA, the CDR3 is TGTGCCATCAGCCAAATACAGGGGAAGGACACTGAAGCTTTCTTT.

V and J are TRBV11-2 and TRBJ2-3, with D uncertain. The V end was cut by 1 base, the J end by 4 bases, with 3 bases between. CDR3 length: 12 residues. Per germline, CDR1 SGHAT and CDR2 FQNNGV. The CDR3 is CASSLGSDTQYF. In DNA, the CDR3 is TGTGCCAGCAGCTTAGGGTCAGATACGCAGTATTTT.

A remark on this clonotype: The germline gene is not matched at one end of the junction; a read error may be the cause. The V call is TRBV5-5, the J call TRBJ1-1; D remains unclear. The germline V gene encodes CDR1 SGHKS and CDR2 YYEKEE (reference sequence). The CDR3 spans 12 residues. CDR3 region: CASRRLNTVAFF. DNA for the CDR3: TGTGCCAGCAGGAGACTGAACACTGTAGCTTTCTTT.

The chain combines TRBV5-1 with TRBJ2-1; TRBD2 aligns across 8 bases. CDR1 and CDR2 from the germline V gene are SGHRS and YFSETQ. V trimming: 4 bases; J trimming: 7 bases; junction bases outside the gene matches: 10. The CDR3 loop spans 15 amino acids. This chain's CDR3 is CASSPGLGGGNEQFF. The DNA of the CDR3 is TGCGCCAGCAGCCCGGGACTCGGGGGGGGGAATGAGCAGTTCTTC.

Many counts were recorded for this clonotype. This sequence joins TRBV2 and TRBJ2-7; 7 nucleotides line up with TRBD1. Germline CDR1 is SNHLY and CDR2 is FYNNEI. This CDR3 comprises 16 residues. Trimming took 2 bases from V and 2 from J; bases not matched to a gene: 9. The chain's CDR3 is CASSEPPDRPTYEQYF. DNA for the CDR3: TGTGCCAGCAGTGAACCACCGGACAGGCCAACCTACGAGCAGTACTTC.

This clonotype was picked up a small number of times. DNA of the CDR3: TGTGCCAGCAGTTATGGGGTCAGTGAGGAGACCCAGTACTTC. This sequence encodes CASSYGVSEETQYF. The chain couples TRBV6-5 to TRBJ2-5, with D unresolved. This CDR3 spans 14 amino acids. V was shortened by 3 bases and J by 5 bases, with 13 bases between the two germline ends. Germline CDR1 is MNHEY and CDR2 is SVGAGI.